This entry lists 30 T cell receptor beta chains sequenced from one sample in a study of blood T cell repertoires in COVID-19. Only in-frame clones appear in the TCRdb table, and some are missing; sequencing was by immunoSEQ multiplex PCR. Of a few hundred thousand clones in the sample, 70% to 90% were seen once. The sample taken for sequencing was PBMCs or T cells enriched from blood (not recorded which). All receptors derive from a woman between 50 and 59 years old in a cohort exposed to, infected with or recovered from COVID-19 (not recorded which).

The table lists this clone with a few counts. The chain has TRBV28 and TRBJ2-7; D ambiguous. The CDR3 spans 13 residues. CDR1 and CDR2 (germline): MDHEN, SYDVKM. V lost 2 bases and J 3 bases, leaving 8 bases between the germline ends. For the CDR3, the DNA is TGTGCCAGCAGTTTAGCCCCAGGCTACGAGCAGTACTTC. Encoded protein: CASSLAPGYEQYF.

This sequence joins TRBV5-8 and TRBJ1-6; a possible D gene is TRBD1 (6 bases). V lost 3 bases, J lost 6 bases, and 19 bases lay in between. Per germline, CDR1 SGHTS and CDR2 YDEGEE. This CDR3 spans 17 amino acids. CDR3 in amino acids: CASSYRLTGSGNSPLHF. As DNA, the CDR3 is TGTGCCAGCAGCTACCGACTGACAGGATCCGGTAATTCACCCCTCCACTTT.

This chain uses TRBV6-5 with TRBJ2-1, with D perhaps TRBD1 (5 bases). This CDR3 spans 11 amino acids. Germline CDR1 MNHEY, CDR2 SVGAGI. This chain's CDR3 is CPTARDNEQFF. DNA of the CDR3: TGTCCGACGGCCAGGGACAATGAGCAGTTCTTC.

CDR3 sequence reads: CASSRRTGGRETQYF. The CDR3 nucleotides are TGTGCCAGCAGCCGGAGGACAGGGGGCCGGGAGACCCAGTACTTC. The chain links TRBV28 to TRBJ2-5; 11 bases fit TRBD1. From germline, CDR1 is MDHEN and CDR2 SYDVKM. J gave up 5 bases and V 6 bases, and 8 bases lay outside the gene matches. CDR3 size: 15 residues.

The chain uses TRBV6-5 and TRBJ2-1, with a weak D call TRBD2 (7 bases). The V and J ends lost 6 bases and 7 bases respectively, with 16 bases between them. There are 14 residues in the CDR3. The V gene's germline CDR1 is MNHEY and CDR2 SVGAGI. CDR3 residues: CASSQRGGWNEQFF. CDR3 DNA: TGTGCCAGCAGCCAAAGGGGGGGTTGGAATGAGCAGTTCTTC.

This clone was seen more than once but under ten times. The chain links TRBV2 to TRBJ1-1; 8 positions match TRBD1. The ends lost 6 bases at V and 5 bases at J; junction bases unmatched: 11. The CDR3 runs 15 residues. CDR1 is SNHLY and CDR2 is FYNNEI in the germline V gene. Written as DNA, the CDR3 is TGTGCCAGCAGCTATTCAGGACAGGGCGAGACTGAAGCTTTCTTT. It translates to CASSYSGQGETEAFF.

This sequence joins TRBV9 and TRBJ2-5, with a possible D match to TRBD2 (6 bases). V lost 0 bases to trimming and J lost 2 bases, with 14 bases between them. Germline assignment: CDR1 SGDLS and CDR2 YYNGEE. CDR3 length: 16 amino acids. CDR3 sequence (DNA): TGTGCCAGCAGCGTAGGCAGTAGCGGTCTGCAAGAGACCCAGTACTTC. Amino acids: CASSVGSSGLQETQYF.

The chain employs TRBV9 and TRBJ1-2, with D possibly matching TRBD1 (5 bases). CDR1 is SGDLS, CDR2 YYNGEE, per germline. Trimming took 1 base from V and 0 from J, leaving 10 bases between them. The CDR3 totals 15 residues. The CDR3 DNA follows: TGTGCCAGCAGCGTACGGACATCCGCTAACTATGGCTACACCTTC. Its protein is CASSVRTSANYGYTF.

The chain combines TRBV27 with TRBJ1-1; TRBD1 is a possible D gene (5 bases). The CDR3 sequence is 13 residues long. CDR1 is MNHEY and CDR2 is SMNVEV in the germline V gene (reference sequence). Trimming removed 8 bases at V and 0 bases at J, with 10 bases between. The CDR3 region has the DNA TGTGCCAGCGCCGGGGGGATGAACACTGAAGCTTTCTTT. Encoded protein: CASAGGMNTEAFF.

The rearrangement links TRBV12-3 or TRBV12-4 to TRBJ1-3; D is ambiguous. Between the trimmed V and J ends, which lost 6 bases and 3 bases, there was a span of 9 bases. The CDR3 contains 13 residues. Here the CDR3 DNA reads TGTGCCAGCAGCCGTAGCGATGGAAACACCATATATTTT. It encodes CASSRSDGNTIYF.

The chain joins TRBV6-1 to TRBJ2-5; the D gene is possibly TRBD1 (5 bases). CDR1 is MNHNS, CDR2 SASEGT, per germline. This CDR3 is built from 16 residues. V gave up 4 bases and J gave up 3 bases, with 18 bases separating them. For the CDR3, the DNA is TGTGCCAGCAGTGGGGCGCCCCGTGGACAAAAAGAGACCCAGTACTTC. It yields the protein CASSGAPRGQKETQYF.

This chain connects TRBV30 to TRBJ1-1; 12 bases align to TRBD1. This CDR3 comprises 13 residues. Per the germline V gene, CDR1 is GTSNPN and CDR2 is SVGIG (reference sequence). V shed 5 bases and J 5 bases; nucleotides not matched to a gene: 3. The CDR3 region has the DNA TGTGCCTGGGGGACAGGGGGCAGGACTGAAGCTTTCTTT. It encodes CAWGTGGRTEAFF.

The rearrangement links TRBV7-2 to TRBJ2-3, with D perhaps matching TRBD2 (6 bases). V was trimmed by 5 bases and J by 2 bases, leaving 14 bases between them. CDR1 and CDR2 from the germline V gene are SGHTA and FQGNSA. The CDR3 runs 15 residues. CDR3: CASSPRRGDTDTQYF. CDR3 sequence (DNA): TGTGCCAGCAGCCCCCGGAGGGGCGACACAGATACGCAGTATTTT.

This CDR3 reads CASSDGLSYGYTF. As DNA, the CDR3 is TGTGCCAGCAGCGACGGACTTTCCTATGGCTACACCTTC. The chain uses TRBV5-6 and TRBJ1-2, with D hard to call. The germline gives CDR1 SGHDT, CDR2 YYEEEE. Trimming left V 4 bases short and J 4 bases short, with 11 bases between. The CDR3 has 13 amino acids.

The J gene is TRBJ2-7, the V gene TRBV11-2, with unresolved D. Germline CDR1 is SGHAT and CDR2 is FQNNGV. This CDR3 is built from 16 residues. Trimming shortened V by 1 base and J by 3 bases, and 16 bases separated the two germline ends. DNA of the CDR3: TGTGCCAGCAGCTTAGTATTATCCCCCTCCTACTACGAGCAGTACTTC. Its protein is CASSLVLSPSYYEQYF. The whole variable domain, filled in from reference TRBV11-2 and TRBJ2-7, reads EAGVAQSPRYKIIEKRQSVAFWCNPISGHATLYWYQQILGQGPKLLIQFQNNGVVDDSQLPKDRFSAERLKGVDSTLKIQPAKLEDSAVYLCASSLVLSPSYYEQYFGPGTRLTVT.

The chain has TRBV5-1 and TRBJ1-2; 7 nucleotides match TRBD1. V lost 0 bases and J lost 7; bases outside the gene matches: 3. The CDR3 runs to 13 residues. Germline CDR1 reads SGHRS; CDR2 reads YFSETQ. Here the CDR3 DNA reads TGCGCCAGCAGCTTGGTAGGGGGCGGTGGCTACACCTTC. As protein: CASSLVGGGGYTF.

The chain is built from TRBV12-5 and TRBJ2-5; 12 bases match TRBD2. Trimming cost V 5 bases and J 3 bases; bases outside gene matches: 7. This CDR3 contains 16 residues. Germline CDR1 LGHNT, CDR2 FRNRAP. CDR3 coding DNA: TGTGCTAGTGGTACCCTAGCGGGGGGGTTTAAAGAGACCCAGTACTTC. It is translated as CASGTLAGGFKETQYF.

J is TRBJ2-7 and V is TRBV5-1, with TRBD1 identical over 7 bases. The V and J ends lost 2 bases and 2 bases, in that order; junction bases with no gene match: 4. CDR1 and CDR2 from the germline V gene are SGHRS and YFSETQ. The CDR3 is 14 residues long. DNA of the CDR3: TGCGCCAGCAGCTTAGGACAGGCTCCCTACGAGCAGTACTTC. Translation gives CASSLGQAPYEQYF. Complete variable domain (other parts from reference TRBV5-1 and TRBJ2-7): KAGVTQTPRYLIKTRGQQVTLSCSPISGHRSVSWYQQTPGQGLQFLFEYFSETQRNKGNFPGRFSGRQFSNSRSEMNVSTLELGDSALYLCASSLGQAPYEQYFGPGTRLTVT.

This chain links TRBV5-6 with TRBJ2-5, with TRBD1 as a possible D gene (7 bases). This CDR3 region has 15 residues. Germline V gene data show CDR1 as SGHDT and CDR2 as YYEEEE. V was clipped by 4 bases and J by 5 bases, with 18 bases between them. This CDR3 is CASSPLAGQRETQYF. As DNA, the CDR3 is TGTGCCAGCAGCCCCCTGGCGGGACAGAGGGAGACCCAGTACTTC.

The chain carries TRBV6-2 or TRBV6-3 and TRBJ1-5; 7 bases are shared with TRBD1. This CDR3 is built from 15 residues. In germline, CDR1 is MNHEY, CDR2 SVGEGT. After removal of 1 base from V and 6 bases from J, the junction contained 6 bases not matched to a gene. In DNA form, the CDR3 reads TGTGCCAGCAGTTACTTCGGACAGGACGTTCAGCCCCAGCATTTT. Translating it yields CASSYFGQDVQPQHF.

CDR3 loop: CASSNPTENQPQHF. The CDR3 DNA reads TGTGCCAGTAGTAACCCGACAGAAAATCAGCCCCAGCATTTT. V and J are TRBV19 and TRBJ1-5; a weak D match, TRBD1 (5 bases). This CDR3 contains 14 residues. From germline, CDR1 is LNHDA and CDR2 SQIVND (reference sequence). Trimming removed 4 bases at V and 4 bases at J, with 11 bases between.

This chain uses TRBV10-3 with TRBJ1-5, with unresolved D. The CDR3 loop spans 13 amino acids. The V gene's germline CDR1 is ENHRY and CDR2 SYGVKD. Trimming shortened V by 3 bases and J by 5 bases, and 8 bases separated the two germline ends. This CDR3 reads CAISDGSHQPQHF. The CDR3 DNA reads TGTGCCATCAGTGACGGGAGCCATCAGCCCCAGCATTTT.

The chain uses TRBV28 and TRBJ1-6; TRBD1 aligns across 11 bases. The CDR3 consists of 15 residues. With V trimmed by 1 base and J by 9 bases, 2 bases remained unmatched. Looked up from germline, CDR1 is MDHEN and CDR2 is SYDVKM. This CDR3 reads CASSLSGTGGSPLHF. DNA of the CDR3: TGTGCCAGCAGTTTATCAGGGACAGGGGGTTCACCCCTCCACTTT.

This chain links TRBV30 with TRBJ1-2, with D perhaps matching TRBD1 (6 bases). The V gene's germline CDR1 is GTSNPN and CDR2 SVGIG (reference sequence). The CDR3 runs 13 residues. The V end lost 2 bases, the J end lost 6 bases, and 13 bases lay between the germline ends. This CDR3 reads CAWSYRVTNGYTF. The DNA for the CDR3 is TGTGCCTGGAGTTACAGGGTAACTAATGGCTACACCTTC.

This rearrangement joins TRBV6-1 to TRBJ2-7, with D unclear. Between the trimmed V and J ends, which lost 1 base and 3 bases, there was a span of 10 bases. The CDR3 loop spans 14 amino acids. CDR1 is MNHNS, CDR2 SASEGT, per germline. The CDR3, as DNA: TGTGCCAGCAGTGAAGAGCCAGCGCTCTACGAGCAGTACTTC. Protein: CASSEEPALYEQYF.

This clone has just one count. The same CDR3 also results from other DNA sequences found in this sample. This chain joins TRBV28 and TRBJ2-7; perhaps TRBD1 as D (6 bases). The CDR3 is 15 residues long. The ends were cut back, 3 bases at V and 2 bases at J, with 14 bases in the middle. CDR1 is MDHEN and CDR2 is SYDVKM in the germline V gene. In DNA form, the CDR3 reads TGTGCCAGCAGTTTGGCAGGACAGCTCACCTACGAGCAGTACTTC. Encoded protein: CASSLAGQLTYEQYF.

The chain carries TRBV11-1 and TRBJ1-2, with TRBD1 as a possible D gene (5 bases). The germline V gene encodes CDR1 SGHAT and CDR2 FQDESV (reference sequence). The CDR3 contains 14 residues. V shed 5 bases and J shed 6 bases, with 16 bases lying between them. CDR3 amino acids: CASSPTASRHGYTF. CDR3 bases: TGTGCCAGCAGCCCGACAGCAAGCAGGCATGGCTACACCTTC.

The chain recombines TRBV4-3 with TRBJ1-2; perhaps TRBD1 as D (5 bases). The V end was cut by 4 bases, the J end by 2 bases, with 17 bases between. Germline V gene lookup returns CDR1 LGHNA and CDR2 YSLEER. CDR3 size: 16 residues. The DNA of the CDR3 is TGCGCCAGCAGCCCCACGGGGGTCAAGCGGAACTATGGCTACACCTTC. As protein: CASSPTGVKRNYGYTF.

The chain uses TRBV7-9 and TRBJ1-2, with D possibly being TRBD1 (5 bases). The CDR3 totals 12 residues. With 5 bases removed from V and 4 bases from J, the gap between germline ends came to 8 bases. Germline CDR1 reads SEHNR; CDR2 reads FQNEAQ (reference sequence). The CDR3 nucleotides read TGTGCCAGCAGCCCAGACAGCTATGGCTACACCTTC. It codes for CASSPDSYGYTF.

The rearrangement joins TRBV10-1 to TRBJ2-1; the D gene is possibly TRBD1 (6 bases). Trimming pared 6 bases from V and 5 bases from J, leaving 11 bases between. From germline, CDR1 is WNHNN and CDR2 SYGVQD (reference sequence). The CDR3 has 13 residues. CDR3 sequence: CASRLDRNNEQFF. Here the CDR3 DNA reads TGCGCCAGCAGGCTGGACAGAAACAATGAGCAGTTCTTC.